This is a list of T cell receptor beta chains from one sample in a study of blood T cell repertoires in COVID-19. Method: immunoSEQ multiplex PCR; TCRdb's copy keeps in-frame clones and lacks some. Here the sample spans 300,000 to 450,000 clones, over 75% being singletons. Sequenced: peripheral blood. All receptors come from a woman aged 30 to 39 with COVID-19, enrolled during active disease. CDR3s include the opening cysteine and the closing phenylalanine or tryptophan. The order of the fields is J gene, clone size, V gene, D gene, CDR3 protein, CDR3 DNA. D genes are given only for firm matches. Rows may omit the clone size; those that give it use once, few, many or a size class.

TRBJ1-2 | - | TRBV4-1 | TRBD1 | CASSQEVGNRGGAYGYTF | TGCGCCAGCAGCCAAGAAGTTGGCAACAGGGGGGGGGCCTATGGCTACACCTTC
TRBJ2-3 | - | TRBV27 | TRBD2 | CARFLAGVDTQYF | TGTGCCAGGTTTCTAGCGGGAGTGGATACGCAGTATTTT
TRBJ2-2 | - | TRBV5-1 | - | CASSLNSFSGELFF | TGCGCCAGCAGCTTGAACTCCTTCTCCGGGGAGCTGTTTTTT
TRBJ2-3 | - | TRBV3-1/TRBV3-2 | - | CASSHGGAADTQYF | TGTGCCAGCAGCCACGGGGGAGCGGCAGATACGCAGTATTTT
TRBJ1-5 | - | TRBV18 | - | CASSPSGQAIQPQHF | TGTGCCAGCTCACCCTCAGGCCAGGCAATTCAGCCCCAGCATTTT
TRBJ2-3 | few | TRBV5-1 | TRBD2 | CASSGGTSGVYLDTQYF | TGCGCCAGCAGCGGGGGGACTAGCGGGGTATACTTAGATACGCAGTATTTT
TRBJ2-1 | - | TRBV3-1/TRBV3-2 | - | CASSQGSSNEQFF | TGTGCCAGCAGCCAAGGCTCTAGCAATGAGCAGTTCTTC
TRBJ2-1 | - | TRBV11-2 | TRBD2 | CASSLSGVAGVEQFF | TGTGCCAGCAGCCTAAGCGGGGTAGCGGGAGTAGAGCAGTTCTTC
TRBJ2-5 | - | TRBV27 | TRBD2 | CASSPGLPQETQYF | TGTGCCAGCAGTCCGGGACTACCACAAGAGACCCAGTACTTC
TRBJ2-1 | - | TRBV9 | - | CASSVASPREQFF | TGTGCCAGCAGCGTAGCTTCGCCTCGGGAGCAGTTCTTC
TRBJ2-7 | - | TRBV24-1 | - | CATSEVGGEQYF | TGTGCCACCAGTGAGGTGGGAGGCGAGCAGTACTTC
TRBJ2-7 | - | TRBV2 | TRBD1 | CASSGPGGQGVNEQYF | TGTGCCAGCAGTGGGCCTGGTGGACAGGGCGTTAACGAGCAGTACTTC
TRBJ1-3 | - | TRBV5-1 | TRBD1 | CASSFRGPGNTIYF | TGCGCCAGCAGCTTCAGGGGGCCTGGAAACACCATATATTTT
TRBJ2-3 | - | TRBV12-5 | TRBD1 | CASGGQGTDTQYF | TGTGCTAGTGGGGGACAGGGCACAGATACGCAGTATTTT
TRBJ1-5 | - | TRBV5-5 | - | CASSWEAGQPQHF | TGTGCCAGCAGCTGGGAAGCGGGGCAGCCCCAGCATTTT
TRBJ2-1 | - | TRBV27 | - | CASSFNKGYNEQFF | TGTGCCAGCAGTTTTAATAAGGGGTACAATGAGCAGTTCTTC
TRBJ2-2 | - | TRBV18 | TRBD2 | CASSPMAGATSGELFF | TGTGCCAGCTCACCGATGGCGGGAGCAACTTCCGGGGAGCTGTTTTTT
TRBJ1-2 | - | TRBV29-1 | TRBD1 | CSVEGQGEGYTF | TGCAGCGTTGAGGGACAGGGGGAAGGCTACACCTTC
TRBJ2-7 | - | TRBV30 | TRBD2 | CGVSGVAGNEQYF | TGTGGTGTGAGCGGGGTCGCGGGCAACGAGCAGTACTTC
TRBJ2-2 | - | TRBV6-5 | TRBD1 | CATRAGGSVTGELFF | TGTGCCACCCGCGCAGGGGGATCGGTTACCGGGGAGCTGTTTTTT
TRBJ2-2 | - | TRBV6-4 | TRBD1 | CASRIEGAVTGELFF | TGTGCCAGCAGAATAGAGGGGGCAGTGACCGGGGAGCTGTTTTTT
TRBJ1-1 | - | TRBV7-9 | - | CASSPPPGVPHFSEAFF | TGTGCCAGCAGCCCCCCGCCAGGTGTCCCACACTTCTCTGAAGCTTTCTTT
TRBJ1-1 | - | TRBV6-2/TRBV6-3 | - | CASSELYRAFGTEAFF | TGTGCCAGCAGCGAGCTATACAGGGCCTTCGGCACTGAAGCTTTCTTT
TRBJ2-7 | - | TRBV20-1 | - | CSASGAGNYEQYF | TGCAGTGCGAGTGGGGCAGGGAACTACGAGCAGTACTTC
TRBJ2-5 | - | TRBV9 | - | CASSVAPAGLQETQYF | TGTGCCAGCAGCGTAGCTCCCGCGGGCTTGCAAGAGACCCAGTACTTC
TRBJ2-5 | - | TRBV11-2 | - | CASSPNDMRETQYF | TGTGCCAGCAGCCCAAATGATATGAGAGAGACCCAGTACTTC
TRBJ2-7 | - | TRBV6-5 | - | CASSYDMTSYEQYF | TGTGCCAGCAGTTACGACATGACCTCCTACGAGCAGTACTTC
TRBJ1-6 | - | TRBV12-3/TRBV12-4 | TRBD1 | CASSSRGLTPLHF | TGTGCCAGCAGTTCGAGGGGGCTGACACCCCTCCACTTT
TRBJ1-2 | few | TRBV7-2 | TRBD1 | CASSLVDRDYGYTF | TGTGCCAGCAGCTTAGTCGACAGGGACTATGGCTACACCTTC
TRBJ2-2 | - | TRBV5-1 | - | CASSLGDRFNTGELFF | TGCGCCAGCAGCTTGGGAGACAGGTTTAACACCGGGGAGCTGTTTTTT
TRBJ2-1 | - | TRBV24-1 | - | CATSATDNYNEQFF | TGTGCCACCAGTGCCACGGACAACTACAATGAGCAGTTCTTC
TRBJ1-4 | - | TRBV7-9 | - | CASSSRQQNEKLFF | TGTGCCAGCAGCTCCAGACAGCAAAATGAAAAACTGTTTTTT
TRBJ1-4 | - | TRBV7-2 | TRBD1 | CASSPGGLEKLFF | TGTGCCAGCAGCCCAGGGGGCCTTGAAAAACTGTTTTTT
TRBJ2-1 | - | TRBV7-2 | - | CASSPGQNYNEQFF | TGTGCCAGCAGCCCCGGACAAAACTACAATGAGCAGTTCTTC
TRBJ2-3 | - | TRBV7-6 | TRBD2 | CASSLGASGKVGGTDTQYF | TGTGCCAGCAGCTTAGGTGCTAGCGGGAAAGTGGGGGGCACAGATACGCAGTATTTT
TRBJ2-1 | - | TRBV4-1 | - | CASSQGGQSYNEQFF | TGCGCCAGCAGCCAAGGAGGGCAGTCCTACAATGAGCAGTTCTTC
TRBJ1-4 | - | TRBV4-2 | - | CASSGAGAIGEKLFF | TGTGCCAGCAGCGGCGCGGGGGCTATCGGTGAAAAACTGTTTTTT
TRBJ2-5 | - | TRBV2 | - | CAQTLGSLGLLQETQYF | TGTGCCCAGACCTTAGGGTCCTTGGGACTTCTTCAAGAGACCCAGTACTTC
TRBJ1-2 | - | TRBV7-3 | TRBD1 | CASSRTGAGYGYTF | TGTGCCAGCAGCCGGACAGGGGCCGGCTATGGCTACACCTTC
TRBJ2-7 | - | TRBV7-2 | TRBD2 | CASSLVGLAGTIYEQYF | TGTGCCAGCAGCTTAGTAGGCCTAGCGGGGACCATCTACGAGCAGTACTTC
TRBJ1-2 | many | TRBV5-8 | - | CASSLDRVNYGYTF | TGTGCCAGCAGCTTGGACAGGGTCAACTATGGCTACACCTTC
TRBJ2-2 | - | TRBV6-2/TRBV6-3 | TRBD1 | CASSYGQGIPGELFF | TGTGCCAGCAGTTACGGACAGGGAATCCCCGGGGAGCTGTTTTTT
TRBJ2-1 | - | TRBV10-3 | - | CAISESYRGSYNEQFF | TGTGCCATCAGTGAGTCGTACCGGGGTTCCTACAATGAGCAGTTCTTC
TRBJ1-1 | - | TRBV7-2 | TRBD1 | CASSIPGQGVPEAFF | TGTGCCAGCAGCATACCGGGACAGGGGGTACCTGAAGCTTTCTTT
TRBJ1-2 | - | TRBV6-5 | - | CASSRGRTGYTF | TGTGCCAGCAGTCGAGGTAGAACCGGCTACACCTTC
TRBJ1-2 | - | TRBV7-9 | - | CASTGGAPRGYTF | TGTGCCAGCACTGGGGGGGCTCCTCGAGGCTACACCTTC
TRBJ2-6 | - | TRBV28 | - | CASNFGGANVLTF | TGTGCCAGCAACTTCGGTGGGGCCAACGTCCTGACTTTC